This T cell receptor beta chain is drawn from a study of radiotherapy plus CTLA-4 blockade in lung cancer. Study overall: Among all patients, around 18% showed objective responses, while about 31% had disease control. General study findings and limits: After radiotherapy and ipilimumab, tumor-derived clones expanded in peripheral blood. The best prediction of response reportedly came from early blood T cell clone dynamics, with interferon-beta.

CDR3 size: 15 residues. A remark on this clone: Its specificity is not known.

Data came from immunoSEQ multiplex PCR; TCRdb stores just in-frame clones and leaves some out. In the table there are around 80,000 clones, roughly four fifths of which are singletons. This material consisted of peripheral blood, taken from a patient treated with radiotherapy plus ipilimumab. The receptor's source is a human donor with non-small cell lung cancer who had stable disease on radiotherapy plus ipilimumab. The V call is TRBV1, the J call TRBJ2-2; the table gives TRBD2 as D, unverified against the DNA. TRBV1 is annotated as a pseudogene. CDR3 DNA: TGCACCAGCAGCCGGAGGCCAGGGAACACCGGGGAGCTGTTTTTT. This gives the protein CTSSRRPGNTGELFF.